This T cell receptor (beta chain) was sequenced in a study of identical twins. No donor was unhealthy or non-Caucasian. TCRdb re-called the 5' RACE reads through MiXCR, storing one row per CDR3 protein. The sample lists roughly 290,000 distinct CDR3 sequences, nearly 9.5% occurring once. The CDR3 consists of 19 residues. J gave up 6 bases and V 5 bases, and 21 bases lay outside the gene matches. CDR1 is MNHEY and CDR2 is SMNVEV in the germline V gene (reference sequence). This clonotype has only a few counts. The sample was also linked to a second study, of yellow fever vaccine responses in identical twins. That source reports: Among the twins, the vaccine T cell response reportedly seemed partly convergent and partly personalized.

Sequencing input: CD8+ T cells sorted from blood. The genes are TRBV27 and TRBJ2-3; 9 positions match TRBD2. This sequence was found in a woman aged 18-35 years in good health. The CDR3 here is CASSTWDGSGGLIVDTQYF. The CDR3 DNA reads TGTGCCAGCAGTACCTGGGATGGTAGCGGGGGCCTCATCGTGGATACGCAGTATTTT.